This T cell receptor (beta chain) is drawn from a study of shared clonotypes between healthy human individuals. Looking at the study overall: Three men and a couple of women, aged 18 to 49, were donors.

Study-wide points: Among non-shared clonotypes, generation probabilities were lower than among those shared by all four donors.

The CDR3 covers 11 residues. Looked up from germline, CDR1 is LNHDA and CDR2 is SQIVND (reference sequence). Deletions cut 7 bases from V and 3 bases from J, with 4 bases between. The run depth of the assay was deep. Several immunoSEQ plates held equal portions of the genomic DNA taken from each subset. Clones were sequenced by immunoSEQ multiplex PCR, and TCRdb holds only the in-frame ones, with some missing. The table has under 850,000 clones, 85% to 95% seen once; the top ten hold nearly 25%. Naive CD8 cells comprised CD45RO-negative, CCR7-positively selected cells, excluding terminally differentiated effector memory CD45RA+ cells. This clone has a handful of counts. Its antigen is not known.

The sample consisted of naive CD8+ T cells sorted from blood. The sequence came from a man younger than 45 in good health. The chain combines TRBV19 with TRBJ1-3; D call uncertain. CDR3 nucleotide sequence: TGTGCCAGTACTGGTGGAAACACCATATATTTT. It translates to CASTGGNTIYF.